What follows are 27 T cell receptor beta chains derived from one specimen sequenced in a study of control samples from healthy donors and cancer patients. Sequencing was performed with immunoSEQ multiplex PCR; in TCRdb, only in-frame clones are kept and a portion is missing. The sample has 22,000 or so clones, 88% seen once; the top ten hold about a tenth. The sequenced material came from PBMCs. The receptors stem from a woman aged 55 to 70 with head and neck cancer.

In nucleotides, the CDR3 is TGTGCCAGCAGTTCTGACAGCTCCTACAATGAGCAGTTCTTC. Translating gives CASSSDSSYNEQFF. The rearrangement joins TRBV28 to TRBJ2-1; tentative D call: TRBD1 (5 bases). V gave up 4 bases and J gave up 0 bases, with 7 bases separating them. The CDR3 is 14 amino acids. Germline CDR1 and CDR2: MDHEN and SYDVKM.

This rearrangement joins TRBV27 to TRBJ2-4, with TRBD2 as a possible D gene (5 bases). This CDR3 has 20 residues. The germline V gene encodes CDR1 MNHEY and CDR2 SMNVEV (reference sequence). V lost 7 bases, J lost 2 bases, and 30 bases lay in between. The CDR3 DNA reads as TGTGCCAGCAAGATGTCAAGTGCCCCTCGTGAGGGAAGGTCCAAAAACATTCAGTACTTC. It encodes CASKMSSAPREGRSKNIQYF.

This chain connects TRBV9 to TRBJ2-2, with 10 bases matching TRBD1. Germline CDR1 SGDLS, CDR2 YYNGEE. The length of the CDR3 is 15 residues. J lost 4 bases, V lost 2 bases, and 2 bases had no gene match. CDR3: CASSVRDRGTGELFF. The DNA for the CDR3 is TGTGCCAGCAGCGTCCGGGACAGGGGCACCGGGGAGCTGTTTTTT.

This rearrangement joins TRBV12-1 to TRBJ2-7; the D call of TRBD2 is as the table states it, not checked on the DNA. TRBV12-1 is a recognized pseudogene. The CDR3 spans 17 residues. The CDR3 is CASSSGQRGTHPYEQYF. The CDR3 DNA reads as TGTGCCAGCAGCTCCGGCCAGCGGGGGACACACCCCTACGAGCAGTACTTC.

The V call is TRBV15, the J call TRBJ1-2, with D unclear. CDR3 length: 13 residues. V lost 0 bases to trimming and J lost 2 bases, with 4 bases between them. Germline CDR1 reads LNHNV; CDR2 reads YYDKDF (reference sequence). The CDR3: CATSRDRNYGYTF. Here the CDR3 DNA reads TGTGCCACCAGCAGAGACAGGAACTATGGCTACACCTTC.

The genes are TRBV28 and TRBJ2-5, with 9 bases aligning to TRBD1. Looked up from germline, CDR1 is MDHEN and CDR2 is SYDVKM. CDR3 size: 20 residues. V shed 5 bases, J shed 5 bases, and the junction held 24 bases outside the gene matches. CDR3 residues: CASSKNSQDRGLLKAETQYF. CDR3 in DNA: TGTGCCAGCAGTAAAAACAGCCAGGACAGGGGACTTTTGAAGGCGGAGACCCAGTACTTC.

V gene TRBV7-2 combines with J gene TRBJ1-5, with a tentative D call TRBD1 (6 bases). The V and J ends lost 8 bases and 5 bases respectively, with 13 bases between them. Germline V gene data show CDR1 as SGHTA and CDR2 as FQGNSA. The CDR3 sequence is 13 residues long. The CDR3 bases are TGTGCCAGCGGTACAGGGCCGGATCAGCCCCAGCATTTT. Translating it yields CASGTGPDQPQHF.

This chain links TRBV18 with TRBJ2-7, with D possibly being TRBD1 (6 bases). The V gene lost 6 bases and the J gene lost 6 bases, with 18 bases spanning the gap. The CDR3 has 14 amino acids. Germline loops: CDR1 KGHSH, CDR2 LQKENI. CDR3 nucleotide sequence: TGTGCCAGCTCGGTAACAGGGCAGATTGGCGAGCAGTACTTC. Translating it yields CASSVTGQIGEQYF.

This chain links TRBV2 with TRBJ2-2; D is possibly TRBD1 or TRBD2 (5 bases each). The CDR3 is 16 residues long. Germline CDR1 SNHLY, CDR2 FYNNEI. Trimming pared 6 bases from V and 4 bases from J, leaving 18 bases between. This CDR3 is CASRLDGAVLTGELFF. CDR3 DNA sequence: TGTGCCAGCAGACTAGACGGGGCAGTTCTCACCGGGGAGCTGTTTTTT.

The chain uses TRBV5-1 and TRBJ2-7; TRBD2 matches at 14 bases. Germline trimming cut 0 bases from V and 1 base from J; bases unmatched to any gene: 6. This CDR3 spans 18 amino acids. Germline V lookup: CDR1 SGHRS, CDR2 YFSETQ. CDR3 sequence (DNA): TGCGCCAGCAGCTTGGGGGGGACTAGCGGGAGTTTGTCCTACGAGCAGTACTTC. This sequence encodes CASSLGGTSGSLSYEQYF.

The chain recombines TRBV28 with TRBJ2-6; possible D gene TRBD2, 6 bases. Trimming shortened V by 5 bases and J by 0 bases, and 20 bases separated the two germline ends. The CDR3 is 19 amino acids. CDR1 and CDR2 from the germline V gene are MDHEN and SYDVKM. CDR3 amino acids: CASSLFIPGLPSGANVLTF. DNA of the CDR3: TGTGCCAGCAGTCTCTTCATACCGGGACTGCCCTCTGGGGCCAACGTCCTGACTTTC.

V is TRBV28 and J is TRBJ2-7; the match to TRBD1 covers 8 bases. CDR1 and CDR2 (germline): MDHEN, SYDVKM. J gave up 0 bases and V 1 base, and 5 bases lay outside the gene matches. This CDR3 has 16 amino acids. The CDR3 loop reads CASSLYSGGGSYEQYF. The CDR3 coding sequence is TGTGCCAGCAGTTTATACTCAGGGGGCGGCTCCTACGAGCAGTACTTC.

The chain carries TRBV5-1 and TRBJ2-3, with D perhaps matching TRBD2 (6 bases). The CDR3 length is 16 residues. Trimming stripped 0 bases from V and 0 bases from J, with 11 bases between. Germline CDR1 and CDR2: SGHRS and YFSETQ. CDR3: CASSLETGVSTDTQYF. The DNA for the CDR3 is TGCGCCAGCAGCTTGGAAACGGGAGTAAGCACAGATACGCAGTATTTT.

This rearrangement joins TRBV28 to TRBJ2-7; TRBD1 aligns across 8 bases. The CDR3 has 16 residues. Germline CDR1 MDHEN, CDR2 SYDVKM. V was clipped by 6 bases and J by 3 bases; unmatched bases: 13. The CDR3 here is CASRRTRTGLHYEQYF. The DNA of the CDR3 is TGTGCCAGCAGGAGGACAAGGACAGGGTTACACTACGAGCAGTACTTC. Filled out from reference TRBV28 and TRBJ2-7, the complete variable domain reads DVKVTQSSRYLVKRTGEKVFLECVQDMDHENMFWYRQDPGLGLRLIYFSYDVKMKEKGDIPEGYSVSREKKERFSLILESASTNQTSMYLCASRRTRTGLHYEQYFGPGTRLTVT.

The chain joins TRBV3-1 (or the pseudogene TRBV3-2) to TRBJ2-3, with 13 positions matching TRBD2. This CDR3 comprises 16 residues. The V and J ends lost 5 bases and 2 bases, in that order; junction bases with no gene match: 4. Germline V gene sequence: CDR1 LGHDT, CDR2 YNNKEL (reference sequence). DNA for the CDR3: TGTGCCAGCAGCTCAGGACTAGCGGGAGCCACAGATACGCAGTATTTT. Translated, it gives CASSSGLAGATDTQYF.

V is TRBV3-1 (or the pseudogene TRBV3-2) and J is TRBJ1-5, with D maybe TRBD1 (5 bases). The V end lost 0 bases, the J end lost 4 bases, and 10 bases lay between the germline ends. The CDR3 has 15 amino acids. From germline, CDR1 is LGHDT and CDR2 YNNKEL (reference sequence). This CDR3 reads CASSQERGANQPQHF. The DNA for the CDR3 is TGTGCCAGCAGCCAAGAGAGGGGTGCTAATCAGCCCCAGCATTTT.

The chain is built from TRBV9 and TRBJ2-3, with a possible D match to TRBD2 (6 bases). Germline CDR1 is SGDLS and CDR2 is YYNGEE. Trimming took off 3 bases at V and 11 bases at J, with 16 bases between the two ends. CDR3 length equals 13 residues. DNA of the CDR3: TGTGCCAGCAGCGCGACTGGGAGGCTAGGGCAGTATTTT. Amino acids: CASSATGRLGQYF.

The chain couples TRBV2 to TRBJ2-1; 11 bases are shared with TRBD2. The CDR3 has 15 amino acids. Germline V gene lookup returns CDR1 SNHLY and CDR2 FYNNEI. Germline trimming cut 11 bases from V and 4 bases from J; bases unmatched to any gene: 10. CDR3 amino acids: CASQARTSGYNEQFF. CDR3 nucleotides: TGTGCCTCCCAAGCCCGGACTAGCGGGTACAATGAGCAGTTCTTC.

The chain carries TRBV19 and TRBJ2-7, with 10 bases lining up with TRBD1. V lost 5 bases to trimming and J lost 2 bases; unmatched junction nucleotides: 6. The CDR3 extends over 15 amino acids. The germline gives CDR1 LNHDA, CDR2 SQIVND (reference sequence). The CDR3 spells CASSDPGQGPYEQYF. DNA of the CDR3: TGTGCCAGTAGTGACCCGGGACAGGGGCCCTACGAGCAGTACTTC. The variable domain in full, completed from reference TRBV19 and TRBJ2-7, reads DGGITQSPKYLFRKEGQNVTLSCEQNLNHDAMYWYRQDPGQGLRLIYYSQIVNDFQKGDIAEGYSVSREKKESFPLTVTSAQKNPTAFYLCASSDPGQGPYEQYFGPGTRLTVT.

The chain employs TRBV5-6 and TRBJ1-3, with 8 nucleotides matching TRBD1. The V gene end was trimmed by 3 bases and the J gene end by 0 bases; junction bases not matched to a gene: 5. Germline CDR1 reads SGHDT; CDR2 reads YYEEEE. This CDR3 comprises 16 residues. The CDR3 region is CASSSGQGLSGNTIYF. CDR3 sequence (DNA): TGTGCCAGCAGCTCCGGACAGGGCCTCTCTGGAAACACCATATATTTT.

This clone came up once. The V gene is TRBV20-1, the J gene TRBJ1-1; D gene unclear. Germline V gene lookup returns CDR1 DFQATT and CDR2 SNEGSKA (reference sequence). The CDR3 sequence is 11 residues long. With 0 bases removed from V and 8 bases from J, the gap between germline ends came to 7 bases. CDR3 region: CSARDRAEAFF. DNA of the CDR3: TGCAGTGCTAGAGATCGTGCCGAAGCTTTCTTT.

The chain recombines TRBV6-5 with TRBJ1-3, with D hard to call. Between the trimmed V and J ends, which lost 11 bases and 2 bases, there was a span of 19 bases. The CDR3 is 15 residues long. Germline values: CDR1 MNHEY, CDR2 SVGAGI. CDR3 amino acids: CASAPEVKPGNTIYF. CDR3 bases: TGTGCCTCCGCCCCCGAAGTAAAACCTGGAAACACCATATATTTT.

The chain links TRBV5-1 to TRBJ1-1; the D gene is possibly TRBD1 (5 bases). Trimming shortened V by 7 bases and J by 2 bases, and 21 bases separated the two germline ends. The germline V gene encodes CDR1 SGHRS and CDR2 YFSETQ. The CDR3 spans 16 residues. CDR3 amino acids: CASDPGTGTSNTEAFF. The CDR3, as DNA: TGCGCCAGCGATCCCGGGACCGGTACTTCAAACACTGAAGCTTTCTTT.

This clone was detected a few times. V usage is TRBV29-1 and J usage is TRBJ1-2; possibly TRBD1 for D (5 bases). CDR1 and CDR2 (germline): SQVTM, ANQGSEA. V was trimmed by 3 bases and J by 2 bases, leaving 7 bases between them. This CDR3 contains 12 residues. The CDR3 bases are TGCAGCGTTGATTACAGGAACTATGGCTACACCTTC. Its translation is CSVDYRNYGYTF. The complete variable domain, with remaining parts taken from reference TRBV29-1 and TRBJ1-2, reads SAVISQKPSRDICQRGTSLTIQCQVDSQVTMMFWYRQQPGQSLTLIATANQGSEATYESGFVIDKFPISRPNLTFSTLTVSNMSPEDSSIYLCSVDYRNYGYTFGSGTRLTVV.

This clone has just a few counts. The chain couples TRBV27 to TRBJ1-1; 9 bases are a match to TRBD1. There are 14 residues in the CDR3. Unmatched junction bases numbered 5, after V lost 8 bases and J lost 1 base. Germline lookup yields CDR1 MNHEY and CDR2 SMNVEV (reference sequence). This CDR3 is CASRWTGANTEAFF. CDR3 nucleotide sequence: TGTGCCAGCCGCTGGACAGGGGCGAACACTGAAGCTTTCTTT.

The chain links TRBV15 to TRBJ1-2; D remains unclear. The germline CDR1 and CDR2 sequences are LNHNV and YYDKDF (reference sequence). This CDR3 region has 16 residues. V gave up 0 bases and J gave up 2 bases, with 13 bases separating them. The CDR3 here is CATSRERKQPNYGYTF. CDR3 nucleotides: TGTGCCACCAGCAGAGAGCGTAAACAGCCGAACTATGGCTACACCTTC.

The gene calls are TRBV30 and TRBJ2-7, with 9 positions matching TRBD1. Germline V gene sequence: CDR1 GTSNPN, CDR2 SVGIG (reference sequence). There are 16 residues in the CDR3. V gave up 7 bases and J gave up 5 bases; unmatched junction bases: 18. The CDR3 loop is CASGLGQGDLSDEQYF. CDR3 coding DNA: TGTGCCTCCGGGCTGGGACAGGGAGATCTAAGCGACGAGCAGTACTTC.